This TCR beta chain was found in a study of regulatory T cells in long-lasting Graves disease. Study-wide context: It was over 5 years of antithyroid drugs, with positive TSH receptor antibodies, that meant persistent Graves' disease.

General observations from the study: Among samples with persistent disease, TRBV28, TRBJ1-2 and TRBJ2-5 were favored. Newly diagnosed Graves' patients had higher TCR diversity than persistent ones.

This clonotype was detected once. Its antigen is not identified. Stated time point: persistent/refractory GD, antithyroid drugs over 5 years with positive TRAb. Scientists built the TCR library using RNA that was extracted from PBMCs. With iRepertoire HTBI primers and Arm-PCR of CDR3 regions, TCR beta libraries were built. As handled by the study authors: Gene usage covered 62 TRBV and 11 to 15 TRBJ segments. TCRdb fed the multiplex PCR reads into MiXCR, producing one record per CDR3 protein. The V and J calls shown here were made by TCRdb, not taken from the authors' results. In the table there are roughly 490,000 distinct CDR3 sequences, 20% to 25% of which are singletons. This CDR3 spans 16 amino acids. With V trimmed by 5 bases and J by 2 bases, 8 bases remained unmatched. Germline V gene data show CDR1 as SGHVT and CDR2 as SQSDAQ.

The origin of this receptor is a female donor with Graves disease. Here the sequenced sample was peripheral blood mononuclear cells (PBMCs), taken when the disease was refractory, from a patient treated with antithyroid drugs. The rearrangement links TRBV7-4 to TRBJ1-4, with TRBD1 matching over 7 bases. In DNA form, the CDR3 reads TGTGCCAGCAGCCCCGGGGCGGGACAGACTAATGAAAAACTGTTTTTT. This gives the protein CASSPGAGQTNEKLFF.